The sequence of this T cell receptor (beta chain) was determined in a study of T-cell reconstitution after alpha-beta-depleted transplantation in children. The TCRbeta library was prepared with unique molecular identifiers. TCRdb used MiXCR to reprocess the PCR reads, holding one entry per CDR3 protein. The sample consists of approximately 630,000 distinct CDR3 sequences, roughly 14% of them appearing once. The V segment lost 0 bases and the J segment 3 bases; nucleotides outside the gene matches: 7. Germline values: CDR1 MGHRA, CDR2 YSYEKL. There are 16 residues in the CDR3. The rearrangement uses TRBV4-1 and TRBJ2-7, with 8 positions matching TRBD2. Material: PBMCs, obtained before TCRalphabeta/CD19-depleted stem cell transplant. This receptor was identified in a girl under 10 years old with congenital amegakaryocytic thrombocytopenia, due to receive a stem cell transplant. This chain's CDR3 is CASSQDPQRGIYEQYF. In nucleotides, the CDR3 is TGCGCCAGCAGCCAAGATCCCCAGCGGGGGATCTACGAGCAGTACTTC.